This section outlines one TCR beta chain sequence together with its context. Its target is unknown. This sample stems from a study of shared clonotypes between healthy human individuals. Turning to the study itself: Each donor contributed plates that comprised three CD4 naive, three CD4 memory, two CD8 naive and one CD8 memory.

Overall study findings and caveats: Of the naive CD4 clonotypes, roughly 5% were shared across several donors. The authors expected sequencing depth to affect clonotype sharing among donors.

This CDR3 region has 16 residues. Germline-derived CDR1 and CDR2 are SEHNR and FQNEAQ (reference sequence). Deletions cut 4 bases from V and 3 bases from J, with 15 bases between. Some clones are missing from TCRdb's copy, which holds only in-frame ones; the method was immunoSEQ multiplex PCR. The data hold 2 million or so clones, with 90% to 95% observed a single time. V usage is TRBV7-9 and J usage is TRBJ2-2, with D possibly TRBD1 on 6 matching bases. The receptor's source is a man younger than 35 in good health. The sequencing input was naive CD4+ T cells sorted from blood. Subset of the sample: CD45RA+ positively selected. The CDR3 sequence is CASSSTGSKDTGELFF. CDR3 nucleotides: TGTGCCAGCAGCTCAACAGGGTCGAAAGACACCGGGGAGCTGTTTTTT.